This T cell receptor (beta chain) was identified in a study of T cell responses to AZD1222 COVID-19 vaccine. The CDR3 covers 15 residues. Germline V gives CDR1 MNHEY, CDR2 SVGAGI. Between the trimmed V and J ends, which lost 0 bases and 2 bases, there was a span of 11 bases. The protocol was immunoSEQ multiplex PCR, while the TCRdb copy is restricted to in-frame clones and leaves out a portion. The data contain over 100,000 clones, around nine tenths of them singletons. The chain has TRBV6-5 and TRBJ2-7; no firm D call. This TCR was sampled from an adult in good health. This specimen was peripheral blood, taken on day 0 of AZD1222 vaccination. CDR3 loop: CASSYSTVGAYEQYF. The CDR3 bases are TGTGCCAGCAGTTACTCGACGGTAGGCGCCTACGAGCAGTACTTC.